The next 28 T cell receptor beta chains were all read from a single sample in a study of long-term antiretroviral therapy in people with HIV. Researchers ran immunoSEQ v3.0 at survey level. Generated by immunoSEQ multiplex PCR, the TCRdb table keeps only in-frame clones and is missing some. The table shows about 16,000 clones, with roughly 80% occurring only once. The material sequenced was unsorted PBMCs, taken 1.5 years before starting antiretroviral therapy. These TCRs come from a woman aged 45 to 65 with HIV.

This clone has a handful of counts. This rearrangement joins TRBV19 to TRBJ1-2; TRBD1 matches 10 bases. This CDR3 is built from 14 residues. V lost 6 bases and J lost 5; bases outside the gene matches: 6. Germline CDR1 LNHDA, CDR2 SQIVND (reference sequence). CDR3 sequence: CASRRQGAEYGYTF. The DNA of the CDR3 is TGTGCCAGTAGGAGACAGGGGGCAGAGTATGGCTACACCTTC.

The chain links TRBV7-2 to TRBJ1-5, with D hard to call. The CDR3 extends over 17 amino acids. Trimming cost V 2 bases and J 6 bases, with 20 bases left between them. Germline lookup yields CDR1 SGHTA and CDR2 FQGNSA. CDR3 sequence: CASSLTVTQRLTQPQHF. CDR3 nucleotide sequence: TGTGCCAGCAGCTTAACGGTGACACAGAGGCTGACTCAGCCCCAGCATTTT. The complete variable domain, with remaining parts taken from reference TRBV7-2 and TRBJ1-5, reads GAGVSQSPSNKVTEKGKDVELRCDPISGHTALYWYRQSLGQGLEFLIYFQGNSAPDKSGLPSDRFSAERTGGSVSTLTIQRTQQEDSAVYLCASSLTVTQRLTQPQHFGDGTRLSIL.

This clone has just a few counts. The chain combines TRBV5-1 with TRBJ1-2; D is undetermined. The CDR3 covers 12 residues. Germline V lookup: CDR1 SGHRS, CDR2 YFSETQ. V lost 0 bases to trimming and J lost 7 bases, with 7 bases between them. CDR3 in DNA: TGCGCCAGCAGCTTGGGAGGGAGTGGCTACACCTTC. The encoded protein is CASSLGGSGYTF. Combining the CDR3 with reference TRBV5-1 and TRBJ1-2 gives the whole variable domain KAGVTQTPRYLIKTRGQQVTLSCSPISGHRSVSWYQQTPGQGLQFLFEYFSETQRNKGNFPGRFSGRQFSNSRSEMNVSTLELGDSALYLCASSLGGSGYTFGSGTRLTVV.

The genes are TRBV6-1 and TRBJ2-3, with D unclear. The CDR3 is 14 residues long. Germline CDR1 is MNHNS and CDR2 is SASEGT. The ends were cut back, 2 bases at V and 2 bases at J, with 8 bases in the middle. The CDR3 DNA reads TGTGCCAGCAGTGAACGGCAGATCACAGATACGCAGTATTTT. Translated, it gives CASSERQITDTQYF.

CDR3 residues: CASSALVDRETQYF. The CDR3 DNA is TGTGCCAGCAGCGCCCTCGTTGACAGAGAGACCCAGTACTTC. This rearrangement joins TRBV9 to TRBJ2-5; tentatively, D is TRBD1 (5 bases). The CDR3 sequence is 14 residues long. The germline V gene has CDR1 SGDLS and CDR2 YYNGEE. V lost 3 bases and J 4 bases, leaving 13 bases between the germline ends. The whole variable domain, remainder taken from reference TRBV9 and TRBJ2-5, is DSGVTQTPKHLITATGQRVTLRCSPRSGDLSVYWYQQSLDQGLQFLIQYYNGEERAKGNILERFSAQQFPDLHSELNLSSLELGDSALYFCASSALVDRETQYFGPGTRLLVL.

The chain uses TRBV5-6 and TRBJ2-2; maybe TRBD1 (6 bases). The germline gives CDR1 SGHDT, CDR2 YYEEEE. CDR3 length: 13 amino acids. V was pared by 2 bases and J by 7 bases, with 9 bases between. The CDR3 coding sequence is TGTGCCAGCAGCTTAGGGGGAATCGGGGAGCTGTTTTTT. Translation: CASSLGGIGELFF.

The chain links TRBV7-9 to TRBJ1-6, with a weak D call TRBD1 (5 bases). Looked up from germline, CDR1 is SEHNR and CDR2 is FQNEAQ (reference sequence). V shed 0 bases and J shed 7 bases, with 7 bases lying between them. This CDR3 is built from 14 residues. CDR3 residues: CASSLAGENSPLHF. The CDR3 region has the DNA TGTGCCAGCAGCTTAGCAGGGGAAAATTCACCCCTCCACTTT.

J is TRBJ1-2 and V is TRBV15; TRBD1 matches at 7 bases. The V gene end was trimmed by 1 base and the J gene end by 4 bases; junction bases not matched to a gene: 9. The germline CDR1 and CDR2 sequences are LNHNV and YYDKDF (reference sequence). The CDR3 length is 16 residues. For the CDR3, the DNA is TGTGCCACCAGCAGAGGGGACAGCCACGACCCCTATGGCTACACCTTC. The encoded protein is CATSRGDSHDPYGYTF.

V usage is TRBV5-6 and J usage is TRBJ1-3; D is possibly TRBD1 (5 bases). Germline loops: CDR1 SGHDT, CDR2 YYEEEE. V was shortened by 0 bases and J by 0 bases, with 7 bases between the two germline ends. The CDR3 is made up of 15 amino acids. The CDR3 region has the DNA TGTGCCAGCAGCTTGGGGACATACTCTGGAAACACCATATATTTT. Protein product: CASSLGTYSGNTIYF.

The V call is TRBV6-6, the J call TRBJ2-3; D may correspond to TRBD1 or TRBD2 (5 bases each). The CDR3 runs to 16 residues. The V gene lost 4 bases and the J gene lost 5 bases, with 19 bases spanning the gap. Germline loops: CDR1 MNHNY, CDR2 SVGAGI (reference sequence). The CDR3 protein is CASSSVGPDEGDTQYF. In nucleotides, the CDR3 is TGTGCCAGCAGTTCCGTGGGGCCGGACGAGGGAGATACGCAGTATTTT.

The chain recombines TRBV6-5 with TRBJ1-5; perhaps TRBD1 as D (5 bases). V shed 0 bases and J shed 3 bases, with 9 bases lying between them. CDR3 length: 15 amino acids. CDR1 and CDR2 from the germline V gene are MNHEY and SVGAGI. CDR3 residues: CASSYSRDSNQPQHF. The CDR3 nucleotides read TGTGCCAGCAGTTACTCCCGGGACTCCAATCAGCCCCAGCATTTT.

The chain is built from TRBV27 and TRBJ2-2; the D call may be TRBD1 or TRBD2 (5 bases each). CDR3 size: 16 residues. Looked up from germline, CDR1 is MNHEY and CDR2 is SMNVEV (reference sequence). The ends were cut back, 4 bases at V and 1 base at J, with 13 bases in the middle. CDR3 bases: TGTGCCAGCAGTTCTCTACCGGGGCTGAACACCGGGGAGCTGTTTTTT. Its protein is CASSSLPGLNTGELFF.

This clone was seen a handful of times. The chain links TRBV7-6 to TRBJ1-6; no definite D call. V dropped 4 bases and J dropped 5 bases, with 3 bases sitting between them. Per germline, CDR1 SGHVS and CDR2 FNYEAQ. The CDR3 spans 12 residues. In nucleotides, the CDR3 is TGTGCCAGCAGCTCGAATAATTCACCCCTCCACTTT. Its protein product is CASSSNNSPLHF.

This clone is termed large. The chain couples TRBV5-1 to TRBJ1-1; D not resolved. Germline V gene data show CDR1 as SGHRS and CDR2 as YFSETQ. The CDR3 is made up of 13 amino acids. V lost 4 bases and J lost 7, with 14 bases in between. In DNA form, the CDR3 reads TGCGCCAGCAGCCCCCCGGGTAGCGATGAAGCTTTCTTT. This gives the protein CASSPPGSDEAFF.

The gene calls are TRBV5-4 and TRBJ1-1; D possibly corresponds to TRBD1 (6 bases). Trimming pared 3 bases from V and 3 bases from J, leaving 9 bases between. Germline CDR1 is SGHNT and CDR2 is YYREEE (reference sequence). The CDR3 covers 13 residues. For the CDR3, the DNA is TGTGCCAGCAGCTCCTACAGGGACACTGAAGCTTTCTTT. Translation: CASSSYRDTEAFF. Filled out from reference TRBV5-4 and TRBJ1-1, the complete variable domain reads ETGVTQSPTHLIKTRGQQVTLRCSSQSGHNTVSWYQQALGQGPQFIFQYYREEENGRGNFPPRFSGLQFPNYSSELNVNALELDDSALYLCASSSYRDTEAFFGQGTRLTVV.

As DNA, the CDR3 is TGTGCCAGCAGCCCCCGGGACAGGGGTTCTACGAAAGGCTACACCTTC. Protein sequence: CASSPRDRGSTKGYTF. V gene TRBV9 combines with J gene TRBJ1-2; 10 nucleotides align to TRBD1. The V gene end was trimmed by 4 bases and the J gene end by 8 bases; junction bases not matched to a gene: 14. The V gene's germline CDR1 is SGDLS and CDR2 YYNGEE. This CDR3 is built from 16 residues.

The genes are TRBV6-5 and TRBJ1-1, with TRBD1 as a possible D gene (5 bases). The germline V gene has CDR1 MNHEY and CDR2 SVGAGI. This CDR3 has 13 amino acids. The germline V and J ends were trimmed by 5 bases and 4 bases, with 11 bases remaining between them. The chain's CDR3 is CASSAQRGTEAFF. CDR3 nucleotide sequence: TGTGCCAGCAGTGCCCAAAGGGGCACTGAAGCTTTCTTT.

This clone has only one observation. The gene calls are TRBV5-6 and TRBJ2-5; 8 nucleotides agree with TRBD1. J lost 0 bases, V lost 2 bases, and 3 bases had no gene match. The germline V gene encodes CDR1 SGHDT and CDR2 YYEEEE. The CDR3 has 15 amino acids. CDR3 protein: CASSFVDRDQETQYF. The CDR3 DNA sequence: TGTGCCAGCAGCTTCGTGGACAGGGACCAAGAGACCCAGTACTTC. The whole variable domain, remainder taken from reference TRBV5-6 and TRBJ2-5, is DAGVTQSPTHLIKTRGQQVTLRCSPKSGHDTVSWYQQALGQGPQFIFQYYEEEERQRGNFPDRFSGHQFPNYSSELNVNALLLGDSALYLCASSFVDRDQETQYFGPGTRLLVL.

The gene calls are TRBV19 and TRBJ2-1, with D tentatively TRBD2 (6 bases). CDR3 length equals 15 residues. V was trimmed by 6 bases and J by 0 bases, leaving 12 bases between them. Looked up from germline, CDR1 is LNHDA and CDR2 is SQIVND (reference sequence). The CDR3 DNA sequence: TGTGCCAGTAGCGCGGGACCCAGCTCCTACAATGAGCAGTTCTTC. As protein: CASSAGPSSYNEQFF.

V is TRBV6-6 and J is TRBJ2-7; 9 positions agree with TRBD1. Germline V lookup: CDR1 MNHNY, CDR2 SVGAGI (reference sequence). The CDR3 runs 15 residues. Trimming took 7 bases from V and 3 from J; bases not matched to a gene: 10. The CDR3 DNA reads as TGTGCCAGCAACCCGGGACAGGGCGGGAACTACGAGCAGTACTTC. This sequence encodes CASNPGQGGNYEQYF.

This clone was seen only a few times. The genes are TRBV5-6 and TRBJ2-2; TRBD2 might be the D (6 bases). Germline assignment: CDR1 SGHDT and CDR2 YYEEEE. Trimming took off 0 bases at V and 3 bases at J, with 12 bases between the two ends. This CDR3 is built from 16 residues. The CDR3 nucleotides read TGTGCCAGCAGCTTGGGGCGGGACCGGTACACCGGGGAGCTGTTTTTT. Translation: CASSLGRDRYTGELFF.

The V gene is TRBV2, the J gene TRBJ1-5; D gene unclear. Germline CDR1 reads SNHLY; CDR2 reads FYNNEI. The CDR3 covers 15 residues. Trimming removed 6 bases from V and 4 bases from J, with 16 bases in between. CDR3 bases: TGTGCCAGCAGCCTTAGGACTCTAGGTAATCAGCCCCAGCATTTT. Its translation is CASSLRTLGNQPQHF.

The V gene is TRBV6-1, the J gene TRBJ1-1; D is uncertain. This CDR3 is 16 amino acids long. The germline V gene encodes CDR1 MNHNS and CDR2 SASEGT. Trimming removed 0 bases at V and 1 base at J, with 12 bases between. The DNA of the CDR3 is TGTGCCAGCAGTGAAGCCGATGCCGTGGGGAACACTGAAGCTTTCTTT. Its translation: CASSEADAVGNTEAFF.

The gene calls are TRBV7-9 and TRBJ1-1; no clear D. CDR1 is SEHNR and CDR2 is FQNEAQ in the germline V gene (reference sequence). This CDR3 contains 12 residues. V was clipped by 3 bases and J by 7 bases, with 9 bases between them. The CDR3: CASSFVIGEAFF. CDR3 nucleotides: TGTGCCAGCAGCTTTGTCATAGGTGAAGCTTTCTTT.

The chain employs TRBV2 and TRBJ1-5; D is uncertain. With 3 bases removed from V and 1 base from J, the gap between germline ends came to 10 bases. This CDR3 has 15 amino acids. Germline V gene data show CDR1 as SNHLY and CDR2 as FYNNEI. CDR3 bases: TGTGCCAGCAGTGAGCTAGCAGGAAGCAATCAGCCCCAGCATTTT. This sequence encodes CASSELAGSNQPQHF.

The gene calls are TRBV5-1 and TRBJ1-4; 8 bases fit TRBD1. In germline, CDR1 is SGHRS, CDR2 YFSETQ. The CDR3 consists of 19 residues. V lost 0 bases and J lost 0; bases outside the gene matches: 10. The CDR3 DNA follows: TGCGCCAGCAGCTTGGGGTCGTGGGCACAGGGGGCAACTAATGAAAAACTGTTTTTT. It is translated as CASSLGSWAQGATNEKLFF.

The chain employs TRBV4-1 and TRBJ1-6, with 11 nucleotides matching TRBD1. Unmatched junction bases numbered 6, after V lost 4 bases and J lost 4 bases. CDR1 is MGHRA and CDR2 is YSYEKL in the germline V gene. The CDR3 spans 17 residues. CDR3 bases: TGCGCCAGCAGCCCCGGACAGGGGGCGATTTATAATTCACCCCTCCACTTT. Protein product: CASSPGQGAIYNSPLHF.

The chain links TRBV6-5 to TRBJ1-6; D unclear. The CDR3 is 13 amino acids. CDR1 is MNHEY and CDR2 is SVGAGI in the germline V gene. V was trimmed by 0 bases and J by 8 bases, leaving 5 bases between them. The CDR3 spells CASSYSPDSPLHF. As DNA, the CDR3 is TGTGCCAGCAGTTACTCGCCTGATTCACCCCTCCACTTT.